These T cell receptor beta chains were read from a single sample in a study of blood T cell repertoires in COVID-19. The table came from immunoSEQ multiplex PCR; TCRdb's copy has only in-frame clones and leaves some out. The repertoire consists of approximately 530,000 clones, with 85% to 90% occurring once and the leading ten covering roughly 8%. Material: peripheral blood. The receptors were sampled from a woman in her forties or fifties with COVID-19, enrolled during active disease. CDR3s leave out the opening cysteine and the closing phenylalanine or tryptophan. The order of the fields is J gene, V gene, CDR3 length, CDR3 protein.

TRBJ1-1 | TRBV13 | 11 | ASSLGGNTEAF
TRBJ1-2 | TRBV7-2 | 14 | ASSFSDGTGNYGYT
TRBJ2-5 | TRBV28 | 11 | ASRTGGVETQY
TRBJ2-3 | TRBV11-1 | 13 | ASSPLAGSTDTQY
TRBJ1-1 | TRBV3-1/TRBV3-2 | 13 | ASSPRDKLNTEAF
TRBJ2-2 | TRBV19 | 10 | ASYRGTGELF
TRBJ2-7 | TRBV18 | 12 | ASSPSGSFWEQY
TRBJ2-4 | TRBV2 | 16 | ASSEQRGGGLAKNIQY
TRBJ1-1 | TRBV4-1 | 13 | ASSQTGGMNTEAF
TRBJ2-3 | TRBV3-1/TRBV3-2 | 15 | ASSPRLAGGPTDTQY
TRBJ1-5 | TRBV6-1 | 10 | ASSEGGQPQH
TRBJ2-1 | TRBV27 | 11 | ASSLGRSNEQF
TRBJ2-1 | TRBV27 | 11 | ASSPLDRSEQF
TRBJ2-7 | TRBV2 | 11 | ASSLRGPGEQY
TRBJ1-4 | TRBV15 | 16 | ATSRGGTALSTNEKLF
TRBJ2-1 | TRBV5-1 | 14 | ASSLGPGQGYNEQF
TRBJ2-1 | TRBV5-8 | 12 | ASSLGQGYNEQF
TRBJ1-1 | TRBV10-3 | 11 | AISSPGDTEAF
TRBJ2-1 | TRBV18 | 14 | ASSPISAASGNEQF
TRBJ1-2 | TRBV5-1 | 14 | ASSLGMTTREDGYT
TRBJ1-4 | TRBV30 | 12 | AWNQGRGNEKLF
TRBJ1-6 | TRBV6-5 | 13 | ASRGSRGNNSPLH
TRBJ1-5 | TRBV11-2 | 11 | ASSLDRGKPQH
TRBJ1-2 | TRBV19 | 10 | ASGSAGPGYT
TRBJ2-1 | TRBV5-1 | 13 | ASGSGPGVVGEQF
TRBJ1-6 | TRBV6-6 | 13 | ASSRSTGRLSPLH
TRBJ1-2 | TRBV28 | 10 | ASMGGNRGYT
TRBJ1-6 | TRBV10-3 | 10 | AISESQATLH
TRBJ2-5 | TRBV18 | 15 | ASSPLGVVGGIETQY
TRBJ2-5 | TRBV5-1 | 14 | ASSPGLAVSGETQY
TRBJ1-1 | TRBV5-1 | 11 | ASSLRGGAEAF
TRBJ1-6 | TRBV12-3/TRBV12-4 | 9 | ASGPSSPLH
TRBJ1-5 | TRBV28 | 10 | ASRATGQPQH
TRBJ1-1 | TRBV10-2 | 12 | ASSEVTGRTEAF
TRBJ2-3 | TRBV24-1 | 13 | ATRGLGGDTDTQY
TRBJ2-1 | TRBV3-1/TRBV3-2 | 10 | ASSYGLAEQF
TRBJ2-2 | TRBV7-9 | 15 | ASSPWQGLGGTGELF
TRBJ1-4 | TRBV4-1 | 14 | ASSSLGGVTGEKLF
TRBJ2-3 | TRBV19 | 11 | ASTTRGTDTQY
TRBJ1-1 | TRBV7-3 | 12 | ASSTQTGDTEAF
TRBJ2-7 | TRBV5-1 | 13 | ASSPQGRVIDEQY
TRBJ1-4 | TRBV29-1 | 10 | SVGSGNEKLF
TRBJ1-1 | TRBV9 | 13 | ASSPRRGGNTEAF
TRBJ2-5 | TRBV3-1/TRBV3-2 | 11 | ASSTSGEETQY
TRBJ2-6 | TRBV2 | 15 | ASSDPPTGSGANVLT
TRBJ1-2 | TRBV10-3 | 13 | AIGDLTGAEYGYT
TRBJ2-7 | TRBV7-2 | 13 | ASSLAASGAYEQY
TRBJ2-1 | TRBV13 | 11 | ASSLLQRGEQF
TRBJ2-1 | TRBV5-1 | 13 | ASSLGGGPGNEQF
TRBJ2-7 | TRBV7-2 | 13 | ASSLGPTTLYEQY
TRBJ2-1 | TRBV5-1 | 12 | ASSLTSGGAEQF
TRBJ1-5 | TRBV5-6 | 12 | ASSSSGLGQPQH
TRBJ2-3 | TRBV11-3 | 11 | ASSSSSTDTQY